The 9 T cell receptor beta chains below come from one sample, sequenced in a study of technical replicates of blood from a handful of donors. Data came from immunoSEQ multiplex PCR; TCRdb stores just in-frame clones and leaves some out. The table shows 40,000 to 60,000 clones, with more than 85% occurring only once. The source material was PBMCs. The origin of the receptors is a human donor in good health. Some clones in this sample may be carry-over from other donors' samples.

V and J are TRBV7-9 and TRBJ2-3; 13 bases line up with TRBD2. The CDR3 contains 17 residues. After removal of 7 bases from V and 11 bases from J, the junction contained 18 bases not matched to a gene. Germline-derived CDR1 and CDR2 are SEHNR and FQNEAQ (reference sequence). The CDR3 reads CASINVLAGGPRVMQYF. CDR3 DNA: TGTGCCAGCATAAACGTACTAGCGGGGGGGCCAAGGGTCATGCAGTATTTT.

This rearrangement joins TRBV4-2 to TRBJ2-7; D gene unclear. V was shortened by 0 bases and J by 0 bases, with 9 bases between the two germline ends. CDR1 and CDR2 (germline): LGHNA, YNFKEQ. This CDR3 spans 15 amino acids. The CDR3 sequence: CASSQDRSDSYEQYF. CDR3 DNA sequence: TGTGCCAGCAGCCAAGATCGAAGCGACTCCTACGAGCAGTACTTC.

This chain uses TRBV5-4 with TRBJ2-5, with a possible D match to TRBD2 (5 bases). The CDR3 consists of 15 residues. Trimming shortened V by 4 bases and J by 1 base, and 14 bases separated the two germline ends. Germline V gene sequence: CDR1 SGHNT, CDR2 YYREEE (reference sequence). The CDR3 is CASSGGGGTQETQYF. CDR3 in DNA: TGTGCCAGCAGCGGAGGTGGCGGAACCCAAGAGACCCAGTACTTC. The variable domain in full, completed from reference TRBV5-4 and TRBJ2-5, reads ETGVTQSPTHLIKTRGQQVTLRCSSQSGHNTVSWYQQALGQGPQFIFQYYREEENGRGNFPPRFSGLQFPNYSSELNVNALELDDSALYLCASSGGGGTQETQYFGPGTRLLVL.

The chain joins TRBV19 to TRBJ1-2, with 7 nucleotides matching TRBD1. The CDR3 spans 13 residues. Germline CDR1 is LNHDA and CDR2 is SQIVND (reference sequence). V lost 5 bases to trimming and J lost 6 bases; unmatched junction nucleotides: 6. The CDR3 is CASSPGGWDGYTF. CDR3 DNA sequence: TGTGCCAGTAGTCCAGGGGGATGGGATGGCTACACCTTC.

This clone has just one count. The chain links TRBV4-2 to TRBJ1-3, with D maybe TRBD1 (5 bases). Germline lookup yields CDR1 LGHNA and CDR2 YNFKEQ. Trimming removed 0 bases from V and 3 bases from J, with 9 bases in between. CDR3 length: 15 residues. The CDR3 region is CASSQDSGYGNTIYF. The CDR3 DNA is TGTGCCAGCAGCCAAGATTCAGGGTATGGAAACACCATATATTTT.

V is TRBV10-3 and J is TRBJ1-2; 9 bases fit TRBD1. The J segment lost 7 bases and the V segment lost 4 bases, leaving 4 bases of the junction unmatched. Per germline, CDR1 ENHRY and CDR2 SYGVKD. This CDR3 has 13 amino acids. The CDR3 nucleotides are TGTGCCATCAGTGGGGACAGGGTGGGTGGCTACACCTTC. Amino acids: CAISGDRVGGYTF.

This chain connects TRBV30 to TRBJ1-2; D is perhaps TRBD1 (5 bases). The V end was cut by 4 bases, the J end by 3 bases, with 9 bases between. Germline loops: CDR1 GTSNPN, CDR2 SVGIG (reference sequence). This CDR3 is built from 12 residues. CDR3 nucleotides: TGTGCCTGGATAGCCAGGGACTATGGCTACACCTTC. Amino acids: CAWIARDYGYTF.

The chain uses TRBV19 and TRBJ1-4; 7 nucleotides agree with TRBD1. The CDR3 length is 14 residues. The germline gives CDR1 LNHDA, CDR2 SQIVND (reference sequence). The J segment lost 3 bases and the V segment lost 7 bases, leaving 5 bases of the junction unmatched. The CDR3 DNA reads TGTGCCAGTACTGGAGGGACAGCTAATGAAAAACTGTTTTTT. Translation gives CASTGGTANEKLFF.

The chain uses TRBV6-5 and TRBJ2-2; 9 nucleotides match TRBD2. V was clipped by 6 bases and J by 7 bases; unmatched bases: 9. The CDR3 length is 15 residues. Per germline, CDR1 MNHEY and CDR2 SVGAGI. CDR3 nucleotide sequence: TGTGCCAGCAGGAAGGCGGGAGGGGCAAGCGGGGAGCTGTTTTTT. It codes for CASRKAGGASGELFF.